At least ten counts were recorded for the clone carrying this T cell receptor (beta chain). As yet, its antigen is unknown. This entry is derived from a study of T-cell reconstitution after alpha-beta-depleted transplantation in children. It was with unique molecular identifiers that the TCRbeta library was prepared. TCRdb passed the PCR reads through MiXCR, listing each CDR3 protein once. In the table there are just over 200,000 distinct CDR3 sequences, around 7.7% of which are singletons. Germline CDR1 and CDR2: SGHVS and FNYEAQ. The V gene end was trimmed by 5 bases and the J gene end by 0 bases; junction bases not matched to a gene: 9. This CDR3 contains 17 residues. Study-wide findings and caveats: Recipient T cells and thymic progenitors that survived gave rise to the high TCRbeta diversity observed at day 60 in some patients.

V and J are TRBV7-6 and TRBJ1-1, with 10 bases matching TRBD1. The source is a male patient between 2 and 10 years old who had a stem cell transplant for acute myeloid leukemia, so the T cells may come from the graft donor. Sequencing was performed on PBMCs, mostly from graft donor cells, taken 360 days after TCRalphabeta/CD19-depleted stem cell transplant. The chain's CDR3 is CASSMTSGTGVNTEAFF. CDR3 bases: TGTGCCAGCAGCATGACGTCCGGGACAGGGGTGAACACTGAAGCTTTCTTT. Together with reference TRBV7-6 and TRBJ1-1, the CDR3 gives the full variable domain: GAGVSQSPRYKVTKRGQDVALRCDPISGHVSLYWYRQALGQGPEFLTYFNYEAQQDKSGLPNDRFSAERPEGSISTLTIQRTEQRDSAMYRCASSMTSGTGVNTEAFFGQGTRLTVV.